This is a list of T cell receptor beta chains from one sample in a study of beta chain features in type 1 diabetes. Clones were sequenced by immunoSEQ multiplex PCR, and TCRdb holds only the in-frame ones, with some missing. The sample has 350,000 to 400,000 clones; over 9.5% are singletons. Sequenced input: naive CD4+ T cells from blood. The receptors were gathered from a woman aged 18-29 years with type 1 diabetes. Each CDR3 is given with its conserved first and last residue. D genes are given only for firm matches. The size field is filled for only some rows; it gives once, few, many or a size class.

d_call j_call v_call clone_size cdr3_nt cdr3_aa
NA TRBJ1-5 TRBV28 few TGTGCCAGCAGTCCCCTCTCAAGGGAGTACCAGCCCCAGCATTTT CASSPLSREYQPQHF
NA TRBJ2-3 TRBV29-1 NA TGCAGCGTTGACGAGGGCCCTGGCACAGATACGCAGTATTTT CSVDEGPGTDTQYF
NA TRBJ2-5 TRBV5-1 NA TGCGCCAGCAGCTTGGAAGGTGGCAGGGCGCGAGAGACCCAGTACTTC CASSLEGGRARETQYF
TRBD1 TRBJ2-7 TRBV30 NA TGTGCCTGGAACCCGGGACAGGGACCCTCCTACGAGCAGTACTTC CAWNPGQGPSYEQYF
NA TRBJ1-2 TRBV29-1 few TGCAGCGTTTCCCAGGGGTTATACGATGGCTACACCTTC CSVSQGLYDGYTF
NA TRBJ1-1 TRBV7-9 NA TGTGCCAGCAGCCGGGGAGGTAGGGGTGAAGCTTTCTTT CASSRGGRGEAFF
NA TRBJ2-7 TRBV20-1 NA TGCAGTGCTAGAGATCGAGGCCCAACTAGTTTC CSARDRGPTSF
TRBD1 TRBJ1-4 TRBV7-2 NA TGTGCCAGCAGTCCCGGGGGGACAGGTTATGAAAAACTGTTTTTT CASSPGGTGYEKLFF
TRBD1 TRBJ1-2 TRBV9 few TGTGCCAGCAGCGGACAGGGGGCGCAGGACTATGGCTACACCTTC CASSGQGAQDYGYTF
TRBD1 TRBJ2-7 TRBV7-3 few TGTGCCAGCAGCCAACAGGGGGGCGAGCAGTACTTC CASSQQGGEQYF
NA TRBJ1-5 TRBV28 few TGTGCCAGCAGCAGTTATAGCAATCAGCCCCAGCATTTT CASSSYSNQPQHF
TRBD1 TRBJ2-3 TRBV5-1 few TGCGCCAGCAGCATCGGACAGGGGGGCACAGATACGCAGTATTTT CASSIGQGGTDTQYF
NA TRBJ1-1 TRBV11-3 NA TGTGCCAGCAGCTTAACCACGGATGGAGGCCGGGCTTTCTTT CASSLTTDGGRAFF
NA TRBJ2-1 TRBV4-1 few TGCGCCAGCAGCCAAGATATCTCCACGAGACGGGACTACAATGAGCAGTTCTTC CASSQDISTRRDYNEQFF
TRBD1 TRBJ2-5 TRBV29-1 NA TGCAGCGTTAACCGGGACAGGGGTATGAAGACCCAGTACTTC CSVNRDRGMKTQYF
TRBD2 TRBJ2-5 TRBV5-4 few TGTGCCAGCAGCTTCGCGGGAGGGGTCCCCAAGACCCAGTACTTC CASSFAGGVPKTQYF
NA TRBJ1-1 TRBV7-9 NA TGTGCCAGCAGCCCGCGGGGAATGAACACTGAAGCTTTCTTT CASSPRGMNTEAFF
NA TRBJ2-7 TRBV20-1 few TGCAGTGCTAGAGATCTCCACGAGCAGTACTTC CSARDLHEQYF
TRBD1 TRBJ1-5 TRBV7-8 NA TGTGCCAGCAGCTTGGGACAGGGGACCCAGCCCCAGCATTTT CASSLGQGTQPQHF
TRBD2 TRBJ2-1 TRBV13 few TGTGCCAGCAGATTCACCGGGACTAGCGGGAGAAATGAGCAGTTCTTC CASRFTGTSGRNEQFF
NA TRBJ2-1 TRBV7-9 NA TGTGCCAGCAGCTTGAGAGCACAGCAGTTCTTC CASSLRAQQFF
TRBD1 TRBJ1-3 TRBV29-1 few TGCAGCACCGGGACAGGGGACGGTGGAAACACCATATATTTT CSTGTGDGGNTIYF
NA TRBJ1-1 TRBV18 NA TGTGCCAGCTCACCACAGGAGGGTGGGGACACTGAAGCTTTCTTT CASSPQEGGDTEAFF
NA TRBJ1-1 TRBV18 few TGTGCCAGCTCACCACCGGGGGCTCCTGAAGCTTTCTTT CASSPPGAPEAFF
NA TRBJ1-5 TRBV18 NA TGTGCCAGCTCACCACTATCGGTACAGCCCCAGCATTTT CASSPLSVQPQHF
TRBD1 TRBJ2-7 TRBV5-1 few TGCGCCAGCAGCCAGGGACAGGAGTCCTACGAGCAGTACTTC CASSQGQESYEQYF
NA TRBJ2-3 TRBV6-1 NA TGTGCCAGCAGTGAATTCTGGCTGGATACGCAGTATTTT CASSEFWLDTQYF
NA TRBJ2-7 TRBV7-9 NA TGTGCCAGCAGCCTAAGGGGCGCAGGAGACGAGCAGTACTTC CASSLRGAGDEQYF
NA TRBJ2-7 TRBV5-4 few TGTGCCAGCAGCGTCGCCGATTGGGGCCCCTACGAGCAGTACTTC CASSVADWGPYEQYF
TRBD1 TRBJ1-1 TRBV5-1 few TGCGCCAGCAGCGGGGGACAGGGGGAACCGAACACTGAAGCTTTCTTT CASSGGQGEPNTEAFF
NA TRBJ2-5 TRBV7-9 few TGTGCCAGCAGCCCCCAGGGTTCCCAAGAGACCCAGTACTTC CASSPQGSQETQYF
TRBD1 TRBJ2-7 TRBV29-1 NA TGCAGCGTTGAAGCCGTGAGGGGACAGACTGACTACGAGCAGTACTTC CSVEAVRGQTDYEQYF
NA TRBJ1-6 TRBV7-9 NA TGTGCCAGCAGCTTAACTTCGACAGTCAATAATTCACCCCTCCACTTT CASSLTSTVNNSPLHF